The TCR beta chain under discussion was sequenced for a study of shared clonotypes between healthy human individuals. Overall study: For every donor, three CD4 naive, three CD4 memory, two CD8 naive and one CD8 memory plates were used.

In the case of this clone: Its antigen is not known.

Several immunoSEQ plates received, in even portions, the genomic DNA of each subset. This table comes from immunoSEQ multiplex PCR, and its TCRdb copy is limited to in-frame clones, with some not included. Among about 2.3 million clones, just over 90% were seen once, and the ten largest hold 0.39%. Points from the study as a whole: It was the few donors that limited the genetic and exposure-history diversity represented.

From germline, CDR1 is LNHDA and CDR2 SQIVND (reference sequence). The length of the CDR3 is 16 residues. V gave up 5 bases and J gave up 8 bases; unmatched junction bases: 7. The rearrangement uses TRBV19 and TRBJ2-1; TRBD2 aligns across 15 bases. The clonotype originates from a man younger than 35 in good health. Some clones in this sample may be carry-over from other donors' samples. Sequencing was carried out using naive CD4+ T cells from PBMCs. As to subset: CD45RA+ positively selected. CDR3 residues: CASSPGLAGGLDEQFF. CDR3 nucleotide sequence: TGTGCCAGTAGTCCTGGACTAGCGGGAGGGCTCGATGAGCAGTTCTTC.